This TCR beta chain was identified in a study of T-cell reconstitution after alpha-beta-depleted transplantation in children (dated by TCRdb to between 2015 and 2016). Study-wide context: T-cell immune reconstitution after TCRalphabeta/CD19-depleted allogeneic hematopoietic cell transplantation in children was quantitatively tracked in the study by means of TCR repertoire profiling.

The CDR3 holds 11 amino acids from the cysteine to the phenylalanine. CDR3 DNA only is kept here, 33 bases in frame from base 1. V is shortened by 4 bases, J by 4 bases, and the region joining them spans 4 bases. CDR1 and CDR2, looked up from the germline V gene, are SQVTM and ANQGSEA. On this clonotype itself: The clone's antigen remains unknown. No clone much larger than this one lies a single base away; base qualities are absent.

Receptor libraries were prepared by PCR. The instrument was an Illumina HiSeq 2500. TCR library preparation used molecular barcoding, with unique molecular identifiers applied to normalize quantification of the TCRbeta repertoire. The public sequencing data were trimmed at Q25 with fastp and processed into clonotypes with MiXCR by TCRdb, which kept only in-frame beta chains. Each CDR3 protein gets just one entry, which takes the most common genes and DNA from the rows behind it. This sample comprises about 610,000 distinct CDR3 sequences, roughly 10% of them detected only once. The ten largest account for less than 5% of the sample.

The chain is assembled from TRBV29-1 and TRBJ2-2, with the D gene too uncertain to name. The source of this sequence is a human donor who donated a stem cell graft to a child with acute myeloid leukemia. The source material was PBMCs from the stem cell graft donor, sampled from the stem cell graft. In nucleotide form, the sequence is TGCAGCGTTGGGATCACCGGGGAGCTGTTTTTT. It is translated as CSVGITGELFF.